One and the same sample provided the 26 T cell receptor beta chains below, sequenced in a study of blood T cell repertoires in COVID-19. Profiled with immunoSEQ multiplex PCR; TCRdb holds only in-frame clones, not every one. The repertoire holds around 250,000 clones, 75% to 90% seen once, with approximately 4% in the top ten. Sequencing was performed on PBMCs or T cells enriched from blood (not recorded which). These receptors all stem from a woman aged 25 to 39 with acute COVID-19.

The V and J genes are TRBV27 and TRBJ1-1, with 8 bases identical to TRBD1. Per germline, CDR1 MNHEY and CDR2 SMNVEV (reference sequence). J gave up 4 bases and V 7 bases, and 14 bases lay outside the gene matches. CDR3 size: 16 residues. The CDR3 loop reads CASTFQGAPSGTEAFF. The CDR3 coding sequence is TGTGCCAGCACCTTCCAGGGGGCACCCTCCGGCACTGAAGCTTTCTTT.

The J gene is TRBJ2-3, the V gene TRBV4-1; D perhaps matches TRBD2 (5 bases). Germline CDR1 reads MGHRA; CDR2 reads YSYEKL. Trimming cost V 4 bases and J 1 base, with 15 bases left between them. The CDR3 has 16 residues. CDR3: CASSPPRGSGTDTQYF. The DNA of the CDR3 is TGCGCCAGCAGCCCACCCCGTGGTAGCGGCACAGATACGCAGTATTTT.

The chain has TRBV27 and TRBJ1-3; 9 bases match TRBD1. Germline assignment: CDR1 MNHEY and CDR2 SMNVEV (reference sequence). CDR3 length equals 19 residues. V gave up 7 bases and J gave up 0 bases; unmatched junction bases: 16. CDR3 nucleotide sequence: TGTGCCAGCACCTACCCGGGACAGGGTTATCCCCCCTCTGGAAACACCATATATTTT. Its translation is CASTYPGQGYPPSGNTIYF.

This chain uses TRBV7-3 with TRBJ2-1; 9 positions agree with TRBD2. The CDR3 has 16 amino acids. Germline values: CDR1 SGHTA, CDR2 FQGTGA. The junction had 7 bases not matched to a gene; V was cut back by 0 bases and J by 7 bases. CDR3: CASSLTPAGGPNEQFF. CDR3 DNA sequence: TGTGCCAGCAGCTTAACCCCCGCGGGAGGGCCGAATGAGCAGTTCTTC.

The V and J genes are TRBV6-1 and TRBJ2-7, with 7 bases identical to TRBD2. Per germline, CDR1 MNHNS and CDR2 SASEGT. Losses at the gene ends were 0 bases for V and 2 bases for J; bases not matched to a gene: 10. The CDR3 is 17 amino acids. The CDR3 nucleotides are TGTGCCAGCAGTGAAGCCGGGGGGACCCTTGGGGCCTACGAGCAGTACTTC. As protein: CASSEAGGTLGAYEQYF.

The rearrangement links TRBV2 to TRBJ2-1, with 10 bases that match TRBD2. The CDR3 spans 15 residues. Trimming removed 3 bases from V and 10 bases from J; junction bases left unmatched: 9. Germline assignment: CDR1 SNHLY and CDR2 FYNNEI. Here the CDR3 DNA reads TGTGCCAGCAGTGATGAAAGCGGGAGGGCTCAGGAGCAGTTCTTC. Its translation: CASSDESGRAQEQFF.

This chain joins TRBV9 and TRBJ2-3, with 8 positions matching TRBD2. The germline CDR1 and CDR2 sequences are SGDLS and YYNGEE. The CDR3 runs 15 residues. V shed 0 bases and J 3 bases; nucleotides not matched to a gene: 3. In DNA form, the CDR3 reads TGTGCCAGCAGCGTAGAGGCTAGCGGGACAGATACGCAGTATTTT. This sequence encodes CASSVEASGTDTQYF.

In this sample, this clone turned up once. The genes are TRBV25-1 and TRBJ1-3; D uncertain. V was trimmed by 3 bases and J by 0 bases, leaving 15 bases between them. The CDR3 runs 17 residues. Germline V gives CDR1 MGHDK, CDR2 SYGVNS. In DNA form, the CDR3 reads TGTGCCAGCAGTGAGACGTTGGTCAGCGGCTCTGGAAACACCATATATTTT. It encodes CASSETLVSGSGNTIYF.

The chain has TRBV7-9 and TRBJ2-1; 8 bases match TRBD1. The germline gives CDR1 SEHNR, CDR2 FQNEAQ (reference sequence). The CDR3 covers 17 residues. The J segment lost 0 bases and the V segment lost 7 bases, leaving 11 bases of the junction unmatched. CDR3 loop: CASNRGVAVSSYNEQFF. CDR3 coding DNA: TGTGCCAGCAACAGGGGGGTAGCGGTGAGCTCCTACAATGAGCAGTTCTTC.

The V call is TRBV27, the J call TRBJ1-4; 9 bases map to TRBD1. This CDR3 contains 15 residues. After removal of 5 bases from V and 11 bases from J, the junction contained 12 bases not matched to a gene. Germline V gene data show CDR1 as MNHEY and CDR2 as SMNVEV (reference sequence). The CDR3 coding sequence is TGTGCCAGCAGTGCGCGACTGGACAGGGGTTGGAAACTGTTTTTT. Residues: CASSARLDRGWKLFF.

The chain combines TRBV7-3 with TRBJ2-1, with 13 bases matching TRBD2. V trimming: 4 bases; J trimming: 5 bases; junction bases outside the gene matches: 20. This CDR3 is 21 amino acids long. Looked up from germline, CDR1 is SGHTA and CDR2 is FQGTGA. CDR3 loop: CASSSPPTGLAGDARNNEQFF. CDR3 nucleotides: TGTGCCAGCAGCTCACCCCCGACCGGACTAGCGGGAGACGCGCGTAACAATGAGCAGTTCTTC.

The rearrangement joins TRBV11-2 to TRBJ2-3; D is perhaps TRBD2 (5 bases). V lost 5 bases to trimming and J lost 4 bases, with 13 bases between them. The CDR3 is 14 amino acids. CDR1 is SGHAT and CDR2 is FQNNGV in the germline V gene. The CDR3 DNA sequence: TGTGCCAGCAGCCCTCTAGGGAGCTCAGATACGCAGTATTTT. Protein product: CASSPLGSSDTQYF.

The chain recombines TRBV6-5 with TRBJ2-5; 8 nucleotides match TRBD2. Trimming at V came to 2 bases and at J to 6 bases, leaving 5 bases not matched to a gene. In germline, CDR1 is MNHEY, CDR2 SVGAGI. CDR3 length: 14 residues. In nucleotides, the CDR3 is TGTGCCAGCAGTTACGCGGGAGGTGGAAAGACCCAGTACTTC. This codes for CASSYAGGGKTQYF.

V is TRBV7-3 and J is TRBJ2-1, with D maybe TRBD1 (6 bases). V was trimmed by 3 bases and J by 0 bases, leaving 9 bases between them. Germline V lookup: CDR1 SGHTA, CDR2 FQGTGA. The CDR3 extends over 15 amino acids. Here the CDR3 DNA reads TGTGCCAGCAGCTTGGACAGTTCCTCCTACAATGAGCAGTTCTTC. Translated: CASSLDSSSYNEQFF.

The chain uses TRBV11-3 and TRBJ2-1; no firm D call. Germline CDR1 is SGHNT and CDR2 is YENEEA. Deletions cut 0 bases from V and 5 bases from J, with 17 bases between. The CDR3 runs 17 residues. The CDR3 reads CASSLEALGSRNNEQFF. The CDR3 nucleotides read TGTGCCAGCAGCTTAGAAGCCCTAGGTAGTCGCAACAATGAGCAGTTCTTC.

CDR3 region: CASSPGGSPGETQYF. DNA of the CDR3: TGTGCCAGCTCACCTGGGGGGTCGCCGGGAGAGACCCAGTACTTC. The rearrangement links TRBV18 to TRBJ2-5; D may be TRBD2 (6 bases). Trimming took 3 bases from V and 4 from J, leaving 15 bases between them. This CDR3 comprises 15 residues. Germline CDR1 KGHSH, CDR2 LQKENI.

The CDR3 nucleotides read TGTGCCAGCAGTGAAAGCGGGAGGGCCTGGGATGAGCAGTTCTTC. Its protein product is CASSESGRAWDEQFF. The chain couples TRBV2 to TRBJ2-1; 10 positions match TRBD2. Germline CDR1 reads SNHLY; CDR2 reads FYNNEI. V lost 2 bases to trimming and J lost 8 bases; unmatched junction nucleotides: 6. This CDR3 is 15 amino acids long. Looking up the rest from reference TRBV2 and TRBJ2-1 gives the full variable domain: EPEVTQTPSHQVTQMGQEVILRCVPISNHLYFYWYRQILGQKVEFLVSFYNNEISEKSEIFDDQFSVERPDGSNFTLKIRSTKLEDSAMYFCASSESGRAWDEQFFGPGTRLTVL.

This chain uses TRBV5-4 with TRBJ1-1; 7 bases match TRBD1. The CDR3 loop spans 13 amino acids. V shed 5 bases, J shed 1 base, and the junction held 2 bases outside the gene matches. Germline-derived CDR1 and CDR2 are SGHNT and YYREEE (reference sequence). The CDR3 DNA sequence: TGTGCCAGCAGTACAGGGGCGAACACTGAAGCTTTCTTT. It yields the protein CASSTGANTEAFF.

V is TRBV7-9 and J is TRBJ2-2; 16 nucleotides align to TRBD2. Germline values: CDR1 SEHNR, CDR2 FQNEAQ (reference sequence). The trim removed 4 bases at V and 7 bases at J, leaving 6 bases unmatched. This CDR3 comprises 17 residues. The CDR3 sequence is CASSSGTSGRGLGELFF. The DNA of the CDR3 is TGTGCCAGCAGCTCCGGGACTAGCGGGAGGGGTCTCGGGGAGCTGTTTTTT.

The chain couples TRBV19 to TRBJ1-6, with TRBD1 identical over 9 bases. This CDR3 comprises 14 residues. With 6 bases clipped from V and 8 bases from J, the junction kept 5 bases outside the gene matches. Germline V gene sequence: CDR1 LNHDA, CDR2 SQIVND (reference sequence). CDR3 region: CASSPGQGYSPLHF. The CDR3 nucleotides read TGTGCCAGTAGCCCGGGACAGGGTTATTCACCCCTCCACTTT.

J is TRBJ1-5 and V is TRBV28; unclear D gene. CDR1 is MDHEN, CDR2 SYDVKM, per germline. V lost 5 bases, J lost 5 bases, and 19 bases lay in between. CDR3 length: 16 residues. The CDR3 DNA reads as TGTGCCAGCAGTCAAACTTCACTGAGAATACATCAGCCCCAGCATTTT. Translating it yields CASSQTSLRIHQPQHF.

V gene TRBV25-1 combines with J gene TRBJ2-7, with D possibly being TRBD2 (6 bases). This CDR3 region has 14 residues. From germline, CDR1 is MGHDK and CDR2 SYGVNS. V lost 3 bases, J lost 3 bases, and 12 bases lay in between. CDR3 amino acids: CASSDQWEDYEQYF. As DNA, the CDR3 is TGTGCCAGCAGTGACCAGTGGGAGGACTACGAGCAGTACTTC.

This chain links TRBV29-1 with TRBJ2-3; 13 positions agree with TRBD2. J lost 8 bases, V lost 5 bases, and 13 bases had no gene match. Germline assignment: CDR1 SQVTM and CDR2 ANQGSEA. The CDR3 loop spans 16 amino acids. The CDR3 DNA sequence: TGCAGCGTTACCCTTACTAGCGGGAGGGCCCGAAGTACGCAGTATTTT. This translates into CSVTLTSGRARSTQYF.

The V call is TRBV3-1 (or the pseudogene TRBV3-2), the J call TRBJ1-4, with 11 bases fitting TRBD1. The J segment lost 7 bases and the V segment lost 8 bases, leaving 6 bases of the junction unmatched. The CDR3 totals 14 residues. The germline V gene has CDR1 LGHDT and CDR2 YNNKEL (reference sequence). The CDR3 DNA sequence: TGTGCCAGCGGACAGGGGGCGCCTGGTGAAAAACTGTTTTTT. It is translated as CASGQGAPGEKLFF.

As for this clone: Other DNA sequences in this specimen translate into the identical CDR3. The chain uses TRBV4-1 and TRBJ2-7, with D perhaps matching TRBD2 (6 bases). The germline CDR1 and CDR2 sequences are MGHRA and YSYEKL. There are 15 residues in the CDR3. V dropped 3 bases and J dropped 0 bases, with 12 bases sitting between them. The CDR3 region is CASSQGRDSSYEQYF. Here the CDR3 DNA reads TGCGCCAGCAGCCAGGGGCGGGACTCCTCCTACGAGCAGTACTTC.

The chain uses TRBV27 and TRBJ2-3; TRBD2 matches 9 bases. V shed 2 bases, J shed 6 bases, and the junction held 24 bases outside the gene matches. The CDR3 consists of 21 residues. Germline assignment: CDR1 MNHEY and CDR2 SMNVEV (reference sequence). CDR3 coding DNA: TGTGCCAGCAGTTTAGGCGCGGGTCTGGCTAGCGGGGAGACCTCATCGGATACGCAGTATTTT. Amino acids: CASSLGAGLASGETSSDTQYF.